This T cell receptor (beta chain) stems from a study of blood T cell repertoires in COVID-19 (dated by TCRdb to about 2020). Context from the whole study: Collaborator samples came from the United States, Italy and Spain and covered acute and convalescent phases of COVID-19. The material from the prospective study consisted of cDNA or gDNA derived from T cells, B-cell-depleted T cells, or PBMCs. Deeply sampled blood TCRbeta repertoires from subjects exposed to, actively infected with, or recovered from COVID-19 were included in the dataset. A freely available public database, intended as a resource for researchers studying the immune response to SARS-CoV-2, is where the repertoires were released. Samples came from the ongoing ImmuneRACE study (first 160 participants) plus 1,254 subjects from 6 global collaborators. The sample metadata nearly always contained a de-identified subject ID, COVID-19 status, age in years and sex. Where available, HLA class I and class II types were obtained from metadata supplied by the sample provider rather than from assay-based typing. Summary of the overall study and its limitations: How much clinical and demographic metadata was included differed by source and by participant, and the metadata was provided uncurated.

Comment on this clone: Its antigen remains undetermined. No much larger clone exists at a distance of one base, and base qualities are not known.

At the junction V is shortened by 6 bases and J by 7 bases, with 7 bases in between. CDR1 and CDR2, per the germline V gene (reference sequence), are LNHDA and SQIVND. The CDR3 goes from the cysteine to the phenylalanine over 11 residues. The retained sequence is limited to the CDR3, 33 bases, with the frame set at the first base. TCRbeta CDR3 regions were amplified from genomic DNA using the immunoSEQ Assay, a bias-controlled multiplex PCR. In the paper's pipeline: The number of nucleated cells in each sample was estimated from the amplification of reference gene primers within the assay. Sequence reads were collapsed and filtered to measure the absolute abundance of every unique TCRbeta CDR3 rearrangement. For each sample, productive Simpson clonality was calculated by taking the square root of Simpson's diversity index across productive rearrangements. TCRdb stores this immuneACCESS table with in-frame sequences only. Part of the clones is absent; in the studies checked, under half of the shortfall reflects unresolved V genes, and no reason is known for the rest. V, J and clone size are taken as reported in that table, and D and trimming were inferred from the DNA itself. The sample table holds about 81,000 clones, of which around 89% were seen once. In total, the top ten clones hold 0.95% to 1.5% of the sample.

Participants in the prospective study were aged 18 to 89 years, lived in some 24 United States geographic areas, and enrolled through a virtual design. In the prospective study, cohorts were assigned on the basis of participant-reported clinical history obtained from a screening survey and a study questionnaire. In the prospective study, whole blood, serum and a nasopharyngeal or oropharyngeal swab were collected from each participant by mobile phlebotomists. Prospective study participants could optionally give additional blood draws and questionnaires over an approximately 2-month period. Blood samples from the prospective study were shipped frozen or at room temperature prior to DNA extraction.

Sequenced: PBMCs or T cells enriched from blood (not recorded which). The chain is made from TRBV19 and TRBJ1-3; the D gene lacks a confident call. The clonotype originates from a woman aged 45 to 65 with acute COVID-19. The encoded CDR3 is CASSVRNTIYF. In nucleotides, the sequence is TGTGCCAGTAGCGTCCGGAACACCATATATTTT.